The 24 T cell receptor beta chains presented below share a single source sample, sequenced in a study of blood T cells in healthy people across ages. A second 7 to 11 cycle PCR used barcoded and J-beta primers. Each CDR3 protein gets one entry after TCRdb re-called the 5' RACE reads with MiXCR. The sample includes some 1.7 million distinct CDR3 sequences, approximately 30% seen only once; the top ten take about 8%. Sequences were obtained from blood. The receptor source for this set is a woman aged 30 to 39 in good health.

This clonotype was recorded a few times. This chain uses TRBV5-1 with TRBJ1-2, with 7 nucleotides matching TRBD1. In germline, CDR1 is SGHRS, CDR2 YFSETQ. CDR3 length: 15 amino acids. V lost 0 bases, J lost 3 bases, and 5 bases stayed unmatched. The DNA for the CDR3 is TGCGCCAGCAGCTTGGACAGGGGAGGGGACTATGGCTACACCTTC. Its protein is CASSLDRGGDYGYTF.

The chain recombines TRBV5-1 with TRBJ2-7; D possibly uses TRBD1 or TRBD2 (5 bases each). V lost 1 base and J lost 1, with 15 bases in between. The V gene's germline CDR1 is SGHRS and CDR2 YFSETQ. The CDR3 is 16 amino acids. The chain's CDR3 is CASSLYGRDGSYEQYF. The CDR3 DNA reads as TGCGCCAGCAGCTTGTACGGCAGGGACGGTTCCTACGAGCAGTACTTC.

The rearrangement joins TRBV6-1 to TRBJ2-5; 7 bases are a match to TRBD1. Trimming took 6 bases from V and 5 from J; bases not matched to a gene: 12. Germline values: CDR1 MNHNS, CDR2 SASEGT. This CDR3 is 15 amino acids long. The CDR3, as DNA: TGTGCCAGCAGAAGACAGGGTATCTCTTTGGAGACCCAGTACTTC. Translation: CASRRQGISLETQYF.

V usage is TRBV5-6 and J usage is TRBJ2-6; TRBD1 might be the D (6 bases). Trimming took off 8 bases at V and 4 bases at J, with 10 bases between the two ends. CDR1 is SGHDT, CDR2 YYEEEE, per germline. This CDR3 comprises 13 residues. The CDR3 nucleotides are TGTGCCAGAACAGGGTCAGGGGCCAACGTCCTGACTTTC. Protein sequence: CARTGSGANVLTF.

The CDR3 region has the DNA TGTGCCAGCAGCCAAGCTTTTGGACTAGCGGGAGACACTGAGCAGTTCTTC. It specifies CASSQAFGLAGDTEQFF. V usage is TRBV4-2 and J usage is TRBJ2-1; 13 bases map to TRBD2. V dropped 1 base and J dropped 9; count of bases not matched to a gene: 9. From germline, CDR1 is LGHNA and CDR2 YNFKEQ. This CDR3 is 17 amino acids long.

This clonotype was detected only a few times. This chain links TRBV7-2 with TRBJ2-3; D gene unclear. V was pared by 3 bases and J by 2 bases, with 9 bases between. The germline CDR1 and CDR2 sequences are SGHTA and FQGNSA. This CDR3 is 14 amino acids long. The CDR3 spells CASSFITLTDTQYF. The CDR3 coding sequence is TGTGCCAGCAGCTTTATCACCCTCACAGATACGCAGTATTTT. The full variable domain, completed using reference TRBV7-2 and TRBJ2-3, is GAGVSQSPSNKVTEKGKDVELRCDPISGHTALYWYRQSLGQGLEFLIYFQGNSAPDKSGLPSDRFSAERTGGSVSTLTIQRTQQEDSAVYLCASSFITLTDTQYFGPGTRLTVL.

In nucleotides, the CDR3 is TGTGCCAGCAGCCCCCAGACAGGACCCTACGAGCAGTACTTC. Its protein is CASSPQTGPYEQYF. This chain links TRBV7-2 with TRBJ2-7; possible D gene TRBD1, 6 bases. The CDR3 sequence is 14 residues long. V dropped 5 bases and J dropped 2 bases, with 13 bases sitting between them. Germline assignment: CDR1 SGHTA and CDR2 FQGNSA.

The chain links TRBV11-3 to TRBJ2-1, with a weak D call TRBD1 (5 bases). The CDR3 is 14 amino acids. V lost 5 bases to trimming and J lost 10 bases, with 18 bases between them. Germline assignment: CDR1 SGHNT and CDR2 YENEEA. Here the CDR3 reads CASSAGGRVYEQFF. The CDR3 nucleotides read TGTGCCAGCAGCGCAGGCGGCAGGGTGTACGAGCAGTTCTTC.

At least ten counts were recorded for this clonotype. The CDR3 loop is CASSLERYGYTF. DNA of the CDR3: TGTGCCAGCAGCTTGGAGCGCTATGGCTACACCTTC. The V gene is TRBV5-5, the J gene TRBJ1-2; no clear D. CDR3 size: 12 residues. Trimming removed 0 bases from V and 4 bases from J, with 4 bases in between. CDR1 and CDR2 (germline): SGHKS, YYEKEE (reference sequence).

The chain recombines TRBV12-3 or TRBV12-4 with TRBJ2-4; a weak D match, TRBD1 (6 bases). The CDR3 loop spans 15 amino acids. V lost 7 bases to trimming and J lost 13 bases, with 26 bases between them. The CDR3 reads CASTSRGSGKDEQYF. Here the CDR3 DNA reads TGTGCCAGCACCTCTAGGGGGAGCGGTAAGGATGAGCAGTACTTC.

The chain employs TRBV27 and TRBJ2-7, with 8 bases fitting TRBD2. Germline values: CDR1 MNHEY, CDR2 SMNVEV (reference sequence). The CDR3 spans 16 residues. The V gene end was trimmed by 2 bases and the J gene end by 3 bases; junction bases not matched to a gene: 9. DNA for the CDR3: TGTGCCAGCAGTTTAAATCCAGCGGGAGTTTACTACGAGCAGTACTTC. This translates into CASSLNPAGVYYEQYF.

This clonotype was detected only a few times. The genes are TRBV5-1 and TRBJ2-1; D is uncertain. V was pared by 2 bases and J by 6 bases, with 21 bases between. Per the germline V gene, CDR1 is SGHRS and CDR2 is YFSETQ. This CDR3 is 17 amino acids long. The CDR3 DNA follows: TGCGCCAGCAGCTTTTCTCAAAAGCCGGGCCCTGGCAATGAGCAGTTCTTC. This codes for CASSFSQKPGPGNEQFF.

V is TRBV20-1 and J is TRBJ1-5, with a weak D call TRBD1 (5 bases). This CDR3 has 13 residues. With 0 bases removed from V and 5 bases from J, the gap between germline ends came to 8 bases. The germline gives CDR1 DFQATT, CDR2 SNEGSKA (reference sequence). CDR3 region: CSARDAGDQPQHF. CDR3 nucleotide sequence: TGCAGTGCTAGAGATGCGGGGGATCAGCCCCAGCATTTT.

This clonotype has ten or more counts. The chain is built from TRBV4-2 and TRBJ2-7; D gene unclear. Germline V gives CDR1 LGHNA, CDR2 YNFKEQ. V lost 0 bases, J lost 6 bases, and 12 bases lay in between. The CDR3 length is 14 residues. CDR3 sequence: CASSQDYGLREQYF. The CDR3 region has the DNA TGTGCCAGCAGCCAAGATTACGGGCTACGCGAGCAGTACTTC.

This clonotype was detected a few times. The chain combines TRBV18 with TRBJ1-1, with 7 bases identical to TRBD1. This CDR3 region has 12 residues. Germline-derived CDR1 and CDR2 are KGHSH and LQKENI. V dropped 4 bases and J dropped 5; count of bases not matched to a gene: 1. DNA of the CDR3: TGTGCCAGCTCACAGACAGGGACTGAAGCTTTCTTT. Amino acid sequence: CASSQTGTEAFF. The variable domain in full, with the rest retrieved from reference TRBV18 and TRBJ1-1, is NAGVMQNPRHLVRRRGQEARLRCSPMKGHSHVYWYRQLPEEGLKFMVYLQKENIIDESGMPKERFSAEFPKEGPSILRIQQVVRGDSAAYFCASSQTGTEAFFGQGTRLTVV.

The chain is built from TRBV7-2 and TRBJ2-7; D is uncertain. Germline V gene data show CDR1 as SGHTA and CDR2 as FQGNSA. The CDR3 contains 14 residues. V lost 6 bases, J lost 0 bases, and 12 bases lay in between. The CDR3 reads CASRLTNGSYEQYF. The CDR3 DNA reads TGTGCCAGCAGACTCACTAACGGCTCCTACGAGCAGTACTTC.

In nucleotides, the CDR3 is TGTGCCAGCAGCCCCGGGACAGGGGCGCGGAGCAATCAGCCCCAGCATTTT. Its protein product is CASSPGTGARSNQPQHF. The chain recombines TRBV6-6 with TRBJ1-5; 10 bases map to TRBD1. With V trimmed by 6 bases and J by 1 base, 9 bases remained unmatched. The length of the CDR3 is 17 residues. Germline CDR1 reads MNHNY; CDR2 reads SVGAGI (reference sequence).

This clonotype was found many times. The rearrangement uses TRBV4-3 and TRBJ2-7; 7 bases fit TRBD1. The CDR3 is 15 amino acids. V was pared by 1 base and J by 0 bases, with 3 bases of the junction left unmatched. Per germline, CDR1 LGHNA and CDR2 YSLEER. The CDR3 nucleotides are TGCGCCAGCAGCCAAGGAACAGGGGACTCCTACGAGCAGTACTTC. Amino acids: CASSQGTGDSYEQYF.

This clonotype was seen a few times. The chain is built from TRBV7-9 and TRBJ2-3; D possibly corresponds to TRBD2 (6 bases). The CDR3 has 16 amino acids. V lost 3 bases and J lost 2, with 15 bases in between. CDR1 and CDR2 (germline): SEHNR, FQNEAQ (reference sequence). This CDR3 reads CASSLGWGGVTDTQYF. The CDR3, as DNA: TGTGCCAGCAGCTTGGGGTGGGGCGGGGTCACAGATACGCAGTATTTT.

This clonotype was seen just once. A single base separates this from a much larger clone, so it may be a read error. This chain joins TRBV5-4 and TRBJ2-7, with TRBD2 as a possible D gene (6 bases). Germline values: CDR1 SGHNT, CDR2 YYREEE (reference sequence). The CDR3 runs to 17 residues. The ends were cut back, 0 bases at V and 2 bases at J, with 18 bases in the middle. CDR3 amino acids: CASSLGGRLARTYEQYF. In DNA, the CDR3 is TGTGCCAGCAGCTTGGGAGGTCGGCTAGCGAGAACCTACGAGCAGTACTTC.

This clonotype was counted only a few times. This chain links TRBV9 with TRBJ2-3; 7 bases map to TRBD2. Trimming took 3 bases from V and 6 from J; bases not matched to a gene: 7. This CDR3 is 14 amino acids long. Germline-derived CDR1 and CDR2 are SGDLS and YYNGEE. The CDR3 coding sequence is TGTGCCAGCAGCGGGACCGGGGGGTTGGATACGCAGTATTTT. Amino acid sequence: CASSGTGGLDTQYF.

Ten or more counts support this clonotype. This rearrangement joins TRBV5-1 to TRBJ2-7; the D is unclear. The germline V and J ends were trimmed by 4 bases and 3 bases, with 8 bases remaining between them. Germline values: CDR1 SGHRS, CDR2 YFSETQ. The CDR3 has 12 amino acids. Here the CDR3 reads CASSQDGYEQYF. DNA of the CDR3: TGCGCCAGCAGCCAGGACGGCTACGAGCAGTACTTC.

About this clonotype itself: The CDR3 carries no conserved terminal phenylalanine or tryptophan, so it likely arises from a read error. The V and J genes are TRBV29-1 and TRBJ1-2; the D is unclear. The CDR3 sequence is 12 residues long. V was clipped by 4 bases and J by 2 bases, with 8 bases between them. Germline lookup yields CDR1 SQVTM and CDR2 ANQGSEA. The CDR3 sequence is CSVVEPNYGYTC. The CDR3 bases are TGCAGCGTTGTGGAGCCGAACTATGGCTACACCTGC.

The genes are TRBV27 and TRBJ1-6, with D perhaps TRBD1 (5 bases). Between the trimmed V and J ends, which lost 3 bases and 7 bases, there was a span of 10 bases. Germline CDR1 and CDR2: MNHEY and SMNVEV (reference sequence). CDR3 length equals 14 residues. The CDR3 protein is CASSLSRANSPLHF. CDR3 nucleotide sequence: TGTGCCAGCAGTTTGTCCAGGGCAAATTCACCCCTCCACTTT.